This passage covers 30 T cell receptor beta chains from one sample sequenced in a study of glioma-infiltrating T cells after dendritic cell vaccination. Sequencing used immunoSEQ multiplex PCR; TCRdb keeps in-frame clones, though not all of them. This sample has about 99,000 clones, with roughly 81% found just once. The sample in question was blood, obtained before dendritic cell vaccination. The receptors shown here come from a human donor with glioblastoma.

The rearrangement uses TRBV5-1 and TRBJ2-5; 8 bases match TRBD2. The germline CDR1 and CDR2 sequences are SGHRS and YFSETQ. Losses at the gene ends were 3 bases for V and 5 bases for J; bases not matched to a gene: 12. This CDR3 spans 16 amino acids. Here the CDR3 reads CASSSLIAGTVETQYF. DNA for the CDR3: TGCGCCAGCAGCTCCTTAATAGCGGGGACCGTGGAGACCCAGTACTTC. Using reference TRBV5-1 and TRBJ2-5 for the parts outside the CDR3, the full variable domain is KAGVTQTPRYLIKTRGQQVTLSCSPISGHRSVSWYQQTPGQGLQFLFEYFSETQRNKGNFPGRFSGRQFSNSRSEMNVSTLELGDSALYLCASSSLIAGTVETQYFGPGTRLLVL.

CDR3 residues: CASSRRGDTDTQYF. CDR3 in DNA: TGTGCCAGCAGCCGGCGGGGGGACACAGATACGCAGTATTTT. The rearrangement links TRBV6-5 to TRBJ2-3; TRBD2 aligns across 8 bases. V shed 6 bases, J shed 2 bases, and the junction held 4 bases outside the gene matches. CDR1 is MNHEY and CDR2 is SVGAGI in the germline V gene. The CDR3 length is 14 residues.

The V call is TRBV7-8, the J call TRBJ2-1; TRBD2 matches 8 bases. Germline assignment: CDR1 SGHVS and CDR2 FQNEAQ. The trim removed 3 bases at V and 0 bases at J, leaving 4 bases unmatched. The CDR3 spans 16 residues. CDR3 coding DNA: TGTGCCAGCAGCTTCCCGGGGGGGAGCTCCTACAATGAGCAGTTCTTC. Amino acid sequence: CASSFPGGSSYNEQFF.

This clone occurred once. V gene TRBV13 combines with J gene TRBJ2-1, with 9 bases aligning to TRBD1. This CDR3 is built from 15 residues. Trimming removed 5 bases from V and 9 bases from J; junction bases left unmatched: 11. Germline-derived CDR1 and CDR2 are PRHDT and FYEKMQ (reference sequence). The CDR3 sequence: CASSHLQGASGEQFF. The CDR3 DNA reads as TGTGCCAGCAGCCACTTACAGGGGGCAAGCGGTGAGCAGTTCTTC.

The V and J genes are TRBV7-9 and TRBJ2-5; TRBD2 is a possible D gene (6 bases). Trimming cost V 5 bases and J 4 bases, with 14 bases left between them. CDR1 SEHNR and CDR2 FQNEAQ come from the germline V gene (reference sequence). The CDR3 is 14 residues long. CDR3 protein: CASSVGTDPETQYF. Here the CDR3 DNA reads TGTGCCAGCAGCGTGGGGACTGATCCAGAGACCCAGTACTTC.

This clone turned up a few times. The V and J genes are TRBV19 and TRBJ1-5, with TRBD1 matching over 7 bases. With V trimmed by 9 bases and J by 3 bases, 5 bases remained unmatched. The CDR3 runs to 13 residues. CDR1 LNHDA and CDR2 SQIVND come from the germline V gene (reference sequence). CDR3 sequence: CASRDRYNQPQHF. The CDR3, as DNA: TGTGCCAGCAGGGACAGATACAATCAGCCCCAGCATTTT.

This clone was counted between two and nine times. This chain joins TRBV7-2 and TRBJ1-4; D remains unclear. The length of the CDR3 is 16 residues. V was trimmed by 4 bases and J by 1 base, leaving 13 bases between them. CDR1 SGHTA and CDR2 FQGNSA come from the germline V gene. The CDR3 loop reads CASSSTPSGTNEKLFF. CDR3 sequence (DNA): TGTGCCAGCAGCTCCACCCCCAGCGGAACTAATGAAAAACTGTTTTTT.

This clone is termed medium-sized. The CDR3 sequence is CASSLSGTENGGYTF. The CDR3 DNA sequence: TGTGCCAGCAGCTTATCCGGGACAGAAAATGGGGGCTACACCTTC. The V call is TRBV5-8, the J call TRBJ1-2, with 7 bases lining up with TRBD1. The ends lost 2 bases at V and 8 bases at J; junction bases unmatched: 12. CDR1 and CDR2 (germline): SGHTS, YDEGEE. The CDR3 sequence is 15 residues long.

This chain uses TRBV25-1 with TRBJ1-1, with 8 bases lining up with TRBD1. Germline V gives CDR1 MGHDK, CDR2 SYGVNS. J lost 2 bases, V lost 3 bases, and 8 bases had no gene match. This CDR3 comprises 16 residues. CDR3 sequence reads: CASSDPTGEGNTEAFF. As DNA, the CDR3 is TGTGCCAGCAGTGACCCGACAGGGGAAGGAAACACTGAAGCTTTCTTT.

This chain uses TRBV30 with TRBJ1-1; D may be TRBD1 (6 bases). The CDR3 extends over 14 amino acids. The germline gives CDR1 GTSNPN, CDR2 SVGIG (reference sequence). V was trimmed by 2 bases and J by 4 bases, leaving 14 bases between them. The CDR3 DNA reads as TGTGCCTGGAGTAGGAAGGGGGATCTCACTGAAGCTTTCTTT. This sequence encodes CAWSRKGDLTEAFF.

The chain couples TRBV6-5 to TRBJ1-5, with D unclear. The CDR3 length is 15 residues. The V end was cut by 0 bases, the J end by 3 bases, with 9 bases between. The germline gives CDR1 MNHEY, CDR2 SVGAGI. The CDR3 protein is CASSYSAGNNQPQHF. For the CDR3, the DNA is TGTGCCAGCAGTTACTCGGCAGGTAACAATCAGCCCCAGCATTTT.

V usage is TRBV5-4 and J usage is TRBJ2-3; 7 nucleotides agree with TRBD2. CDR1 SGHNT and CDR2 YYREEE come from the germline V gene (reference sequence). This CDR3 region has 16 residues. The junction had 10 bases not matched to a gene; V was cut back by 0 bases and J by 6 bases. The CDR3 DNA reads as TGTGCCAGCAGCTTGGAAAGGACTAGGATATCTGATACGCAGTATTTT. Translated: CASSLERTRISDTQYF.

The genes are TRBV5-1 and TRBJ2-4; D not resolved. CDR3 length: 16 amino acids. CDR1 is SGHRS, CDR2 YFSETQ, per germline. Between the trimmed V and J ends, which lost 1 base and 4 bases, there was a span of 15 bases. The CDR3 DNA reads TGCGCCAGCAGCTTGAGAGGTGCTGCAACAAAAAACATTCAGTACTTC. It encodes CASSLRGAATKNIQYF.

This chain uses TRBV9 with TRBJ2-2; D might be TRBD1 (6 bases). The CDR3 has 14 residues. Trimming took 3 bases from V and 6 from J, leaving 12 bases between them. Germline V gives CDR1 SGDLS, CDR2 YYNGEE. CDR3 region: CASSETTGSGELFF. The CDR3 DNA is TGTGCCAGCAGCGAGACCACAGGGTCCGGGGAGCTGTTTTTT.

In DNA, the CDR3 is TGTGCCAGCAGTTTAACGACTGGGAGACGCGTCATTCAGTACTTC. Its translation: CASSLTTGRRVIQYF. The chain is built from TRBV28 and TRBJ2-4, with D possibly being TRBD2 (5 bases). Germline loops: CDR1 MDHEN, CDR2 SYDVKM. The CDR3 sequence is 15 residues long. Trimming shortened V by 2 bases and J by 9 bases, and 17 bases separated the two germline ends.

V usage is TRBV5-1 and J usage is TRBJ2-6, with 10 bases lining up with TRBD2. Trimming cost V 4 bases and J 2 bases; bases outside gene matches: 3. This CDR3 is 16 amino acids long. CDR1 and CDR2 from the germline V gene are SGHRS and YFSETQ. The CDR3, as DNA: TGCGCCAGCAGCACCGGGACTAGCGCTGGGGCCAACGTCCTGACTTTC. Its translation is CASSTGTSAGANVLTF.

V gene TRBV7-8 combines with J gene TRBJ1-5; 7 bases map to TRBD1. This CDR3 contains 15 residues. J lost 5 bases, V lost 1 base, and 5 bases had no gene match. Germline loops: CDR1 SGHVS, CDR2 FQNEAQ. The CDR3 here is CASSLVGQSYQPQHF. The CDR3 region has the DNA TGTGCCAGCAGCTTAGTGGGACAGTCTTATCAGCCCCAGCATTTT.

The chain links TRBV7-9 to TRBJ1-4, with D maybe TRBD1 (5 bases). CDR1 is SEHNR and CDR2 is FQNEAQ in the germline V gene (reference sequence). The ends were cut back, 5 bases at V and 12 bases at J, with 16 bases in the middle. The CDR3 totals 13 residues. The CDR3 is CASSHPGGGELFF. CDR3 in DNA: TGTGCCAGCAGCCACCCGGGGGGAGGAGAACTGTTTTTT.

This clone was seen just once. V and J are TRBV7-6 and TRBJ2-5; 8 nucleotides align to TRBD1. The J call may be incorrect, as the DNA end agrees better with TRBJ2-7. Looked up from germline, CDR1 is SGHVS and CDR2 is FNYEAQ. The length of the CDR3 is 13 residues. The chain's CDR3 is CASSPGGLREQYF. CDR3 sequence (DNA): TGTGCCAGCAGCCCAGGGGGCTTACGCGAGCAGTACTTC.

As to this clone: One end of the junction is discordant with germline, which a read error may explain. The chain links TRBV27 to TRBJ2-7, with 13 nucleotides matching TRBD2. The CDR3 has 15 residues. Germline V lookup: CDR1 MNHEY, CDR2 SMNVEV (reference sequence). CDR3: CASRGLAGDSHEQYF. The CDR3 coding sequence is TGTGCCAGCAGAGGACTAGCGGGGGACTCCCACGAGCAGTACTTC.

J is TRBJ1-1 and V is TRBV30; the match to TRBD1 covers 11 bases. Germline lookup yields CDR1 GTSNPN and CDR2 SVGIG (reference sequence). V lost 4 bases and J lost 9; bases outside the gene matches: 4. The CDR3 totals 12 residues. The CDR3 DNA reads TGTGCCTGGACCGGACAGGGGGCGCAAGCTTTCTTT. Translating it yields CAWTGQGAQAFF.

The gene calls are TRBV27 and TRBJ2-6; 8 bases are shared with TRBD1. CDR1 is MNHEY, CDR2 SMNVEV, per germline (reference sequence). V trimming: 3 bases; J trimming: 1 base; junction bases outside the gene matches: 8. The CDR3 spans 18 residues. The CDR3 loop is CASSFGGTGLSGANVLTF. The CDR3 bases are TGTGCCAGCAGTTTCGGCGGGACAGGCCTTTCTGGGGCCAACGTCCTGACTTTC.

The chain recombines TRBV28 with TRBJ2-7; weak D call: TRBD2 (6 bases). Germline loops: CDR1 MDHEN, CDR2 SYDVKM. V was pared by 4 bases and J by 0 bases, with 16 bases between. The CDR3 consists of 16 residues. In DNA, the CDR3 is TGTGCCAGCAGTTATCCTTTCGGGAGTAGCTCCTACGAGCAGTACTTC. Translated: CASSYPFGSSSYEQYF. The variable domain in full, completed from reference TRBV28 and TRBJ2-7, reads DVKVTQSSRYLVKRTGEKVFLECVQDMDHENMFWYRQDPGLGLRLIYFSYDVKMKEKGDIPEGYSVSREKKERFSLILESASTNQTSMYLCASSYPFGSSSYEQYFGPGTRLTVT.

This chain joins TRBV4-1 and TRBJ2-1; TRBD2 matches at 9 bases. CDR3 size: 17 residues. Losses at the gene ends were 0 bases for V and 6 bases for J; bases not matched to a gene: 9. Germline loops: CDR1 MGHRA, CDR2 YSYEKL. In DNA, the CDR3 is TGCGCCAGCAGCCAAGATCCCGGCGGGGGGGCAAGCAATGAGCAGTTCTTC. Residues: CASSQDPGGGASNEQFF.

This chain connects TRBV5-1 to TRBJ1-1, with a possible D match to TRBD1 (5 bases). The V end was cut by 1 base, the J end by 2 bases, with 9 bases between. The CDR3 runs 14 residues. Germline V CDR1 and CDR2: SGHRS, YFSETQ. The CDR3: CASSLPGDNTEAFF. As DNA, the CDR3 is TGCGCCAGCAGCTTGCCGGGGGACAACACTGAAGCTTTCTTT. Full variable domain (outside the CDR3, taken from reference TRBV5-1 and TRBJ1-1): KAGVTQTPRYLIKTRGQQVTLSCSPISGHRSVSWYQQTPGQGLQFLFEYFSETQRNKGNFPGRFSGRQFSNSRSEMNVSTLELGDSALYLCASSLPGDNTEAFFGQGTRLTVV.

V gene TRBV6-1 combines with J gene TRBJ1-1, with a tentative D call TRBD1 (5 bases). V was trimmed by 2 bases and J by 11 bases, leaving 15 bases between them. The CDR3 totals 13 residues. From germline, CDR1 is MNHNS and CDR2 SASEGT. In DNA form, the CDR3 reads TGTGCCAGCAGTGAACGGGGAGGGGAGCGGGCTTTCTTT. It specifies CASSERGGERAFF.

The chain combines TRBV2 with TRBJ2-2, with 9 bases aligning to TRBD2. The germline gives CDR1 SNHLY, CDR2 FYNNEI. This CDR3 region has 15 residues. V gave up 7 bases and J gave up 7 bases; unmatched junction bases: 10. The CDR3 region is CASKLAGDGDGELFF. In DNA, the CDR3 is TGTGCCAGCAAATTAGCGGGGGATGGGGACGGGGAGCTGTTTTTT.

The chain has TRBV11-3 and TRBJ2-1; possible D gene TRBD2, 6 bases. Germline V CDR1 and CDR2: SGHNT, YENEEA. There are 17 residues in the CDR3. V lost 1 base and J 0 bases, leaving 13 bases between the germline ends. The DNA of the CDR3 is TGTGCCAGCAGCTTAGGGAGGGCGGCCGTCTCCTACAATGAGCAGTTCTTC. It is translated as CASSLGRAAVSYNEQFF.

As concerns this clone: One end of the junction does not line up with germline, which may come from a read error. The chain uses TRBV29-1 and TRBJ1-1; perhaps TRBD1 as D (6 bases). The CDR3 consists of 12 residues. In germline, CDR1 is SQVTM, CDR2 ANQGSEA. CDR3 bases: TGCAGCGCCCAAGGACAGCGTCAGCACCTTTCGTTT. It is translated as CSAQGQRQHLSF.

This chain links TRBV5-1 with TRBJ1-2; D is perhaps TRBD1 (5 bases). From germline, CDR1 is SGHRS and CDR2 YFSETQ. This CDR3 has 14 amino acids. V lost 0 bases to trimming and J lost 3 bases, with 9 bases between them. The CDR3 sequence: CASSLADSDYGYTF. CDR3 in DNA: TGCGCCAGCAGCTTGGCAGACAGCGACTATGGCTACACCTTC.